This T cell receptor (beta chain) originates from a study of shared clonotypes between healthy human individuals. The CDR3 contains 14 residues. V lost 4 bases to trimming and J lost 6 bases; unmatched junction nucleotides: 6. Germline V gene sequence: CDR1 SGHRS, CDR2 YFSETQ. Only in-frame clones appear in the TCRdb table, and some are missing; sequencing was by immunoSEQ multiplex PCR. The sample has 2 million to 2.5 million clones; roughly 95% are singletons. CD45RO-negative cells were positively selected for CCR7, leaving out terminally differentiated effector memory CD45RA+ cells. This chain uses TRBV5-1 with TRBJ1-2, with 10 positions matching TRBD1. The clonotype comes from a man between 18 and 35 years old in good health. Sequenced material: naive CD8+ T cells sorted from blood. CDR3 in DNA: TGCGCCAGCAGCACGGACAGGGGGAGCAATGGCTACACCTTC. As protein: CASSTDRGSNGYTF.